This TCR beta chain was found in a study of T cell responses to AZD1222 COVID-19 vaccine. Comments on this clone: Its target is unknown.

Sequenced by immunoSEQ multiplex PCR; TCRdb stores in-frame clones only, minus some. Of 200,000 or so clones in the sample, around 90% are singletons; the top ten hold 0.99%. Findings and limits, study-wide: Reportedly, nearly half of unique spike TCRs recognized epitopes outside B.1.351/B.1.1.7 mutations. Clonal diversity may have been underestimated, and the donors were mostly white British, with more females than males.

CDR1 is SGHKS and CDR2 is YYEKEE in the germline V gene (reference sequence). CDR3 length: 15 amino acids. Losses at the gene ends were 7 bases for V and 2 bases for J; bases not matched to a gene: 8. This TCR was recovered from an adult in good health. The sample in question was peripheral blood, obtained on day 0 of AZD1222 vaccination. The chain has TRBV5-5 and TRBJ2-3; 9 nucleotides align to TRBD1. CDR3: CASSPGTGNTDTQYF. The CDR3 nucleotides are TGTGCCAGCTCCCCCGGGACAGGGAACACAGATACGCAGTATTTT.